Shown below are 23 T cell receptor beta chains from a single sample sequenced in a study of T-cell memory formation after mild COVID-19. TCRdb used MiXCR to reprocess the 5' RACE reads, holding one entry per CDR3 protein. The sample includes about 470,000 distinct CDR3 sequences, around a quarter of them seen just once. Sequences were obtained from PBMCs or a T cell subset sorted from them (not recorded which). The receptor source for this set is an adult woman who had mild COVID-19 (a few samples of this study predate the infection). Cell type and time point are not known.

This chain joins TRBV14 and TRBJ2-7, with D tentatively TRBD1 (6 bases). The CDR3 totals 14 residues. Trimming cost V 4 bases and J 2 bases, with 12 bases left between them. Looked up from germline, CDR1 is SGHDN and CDR2 is FVKESK. The chain's CDR3 is CASSLLGQTYEQYF. The CDR3 region has the DNA TGTGCCAGCAGCCTCCTAGGACAGACCTACGAGCAGTACTTC.

This clonotype was observed once. The chain is built from TRBV20-1 and TRBJ2-1; 9 positions match TRBD2. CDR1 and CDR2 from the germline V gene are DFQATT and SNEGSKA (reference sequence). The CDR3 sequence is 16 residues long. The J segment lost 8 bases and the V segment lost 7 bases, leaving 18 bases of the junction unmatched. The chain's CDR3 is CSVWSSGNPHPDEQFF. The CDR3 DNA is TGCAGTGTTTGGTCTAGCGGGAATCCTCATCCCGATGAGCAGTTCTTC.

The table lists this clonotype with a few counts. This chain connects TRBV5-1 to TRBJ1-2; TRBD1 aligns across 9 bases. The V segment lost 3 bases and the J segment 5 bases; nucleotides outside the gene matches: 14. Germline V gene lookup returns CDR1 SGHRS and CDR2 YFSETQ. The CDR3 is 17 amino acids. In nucleotides, the CDR3 is TGCGCCAGCAGCTCGGGGCCCCCGGGACAGGGAAGTTATGGCTACACCTTC. Amino acid sequence: CASSSGPPGQGSYGYTF.

The rearrangement joins TRBV2 to TRBJ2-1; TRBD1 agrees at 9 bases. CDR3 length: 16 residues. V lost 3 bases to trimming and J lost 7 bases; unmatched junction nucleotides: 10. Per the germline V gene, CDR1 is SNHLY and CDR2 is FYNNEI. This chain's CDR3 is CASSDPVGQGANEQFF. For the CDR3, the DNA is TGTGCCAGCAGTGACCCGGTGGGACAGGGAGCGAATGAGCAGTTCTTC.

The chain employs TRBV12-3 or TRBV12-4 and TRBJ1-2, with 7 bases aligning to TRBD1. The CDR3 is made up of 13 amino acids. The V and J ends lost 4 bases and 4 bases, in that order; junction bases with no gene match: 3. CDR3 bases: TGTGCCAGCAGTTCTCAGGGGGTCTATGGCTACACCTTC. It yields the protein CASSSQGVYGYTF.

This clonotype was observed a few times. The chain employs TRBV18 and TRBJ1-1; D is perhaps TRBD1 (5 bases). V dropped 2 bases and J dropped 4 bases, with 17 bases sitting between them. The CDR3 is 16 residues long. The germline V gene encodes CDR1 KGHSH and CDR2 LQKENI. The CDR3 here is CASSPRTPDVGTEAFF. Written as DNA, the CDR3 is TGTGCCAGCTCACCAAGGACACCTGACGTGGGCACTGAAGCTTTCTTT.

This clonotype was seen only a few times. The chain is built from TRBV9 and TRBJ2-5, with a tentative D call TRBD1 (5 bases). Trimming took 2 bases from V and 5 from J, leaving 13 bases between them. This CDR3 is 14 amino acids long. Germline lookup yields CDR1 SGDLS and CDR2 YYNGEE. CDR3 in DNA: TGTGCCAGCAGCGTCACGATCGCAGGGGAGACCCAGTACTTC. Its translation is CASSVTIAGETQYF.

This clonotype is labeled as medium-sized. The chain employs TRBV24-1 and TRBJ1-2; D call uncertain. Germline V gene lookup returns CDR1 KGHDR and CDR2 SFDVKD. There are 15 residues in the CDR3. Trimming took off 6 bases at V and 4 bases at J, with 17 bases between the two ends. The CDR3 sequence: CATSTTGTAAYGYTF. CDR3 coding DNA: TGTGCCACCAGTACTACCGGCACCGCGGCCTATGGCTACACCTTC.

V usage is TRBV11-3 and J usage is TRBJ2-1; D might be TRBD2 (6 bases). Germline V gives CDR1 SGHNT, CDR2 YENEEA. Trimming shortened V by 4 bases and J by 9 bases, and 19 bases separated the two germline ends. The CDR3 is 15 amino acids. The CDR3 nucleotides are TGTGCCAGCAGCTGGGGGGACTCCCATCCAAGTGAGCAGTTCTTC. It specifies CASSWGDSHPSEQFF.

The sample holds a few counts of this clonotype. J is TRBJ2-1 and V is TRBV15, with D possibly matching TRBD1 (6 bases). The CDR3 runs to 15 residues. Looked up from germline, CDR1 is LNHNV and CDR2 is YYDKDF (reference sequence). Trimming took off 5 bases at V and 2 bases at J, with 13 bases between the two ends. The CDR3 is CATSEDRRTYNEQFF. CDR3 nucleotide sequence: TGTGCCACCAGCGAAGACAGGCGGACCTACAATGAGCAGTTCTTC.

The V call is TRBV12-3 or TRBV12-4, the J call TRBJ2-7; D remains unclear. V was cut by 2 bases and J by 2 bases, with 10 bases left in between. The CDR3 is made up of 14 amino acids. The CDR3 region is CASSLSQNTYEQYF. For the CDR3, the DNA is TGTGCCAGCAGTTTATCCCAGAACACCTACGAGCAGTACTTC.

The gene calls are TRBV5-5 and TRBJ1-1; a weak D match, TRBD1 (5 bases). This CDR3 is 16 amino acids long. Trimming took off 1 base at V and 5 bases at J, with 18 bases between the two ends. Germline V gives CDR1 SGHKS, CDR2 YYEKEE (reference sequence). Here the CDR3 DNA reads TGTGCCAGCAGCTTGTTTGAGAGGGGCCCCCGGACTGAAGCTTTCTTT. Its protein is CASSLFERGPRTEAFF.

This clonotype turned up a few times. V usage is TRBV18 and J usage is TRBJ2-5; perhaps TRBD2 as D (6 bases). The germline V and J ends were trimmed by 9 bases and 1 base, with 18 bases remaining between them. The CDR3 has 15 amino acids. Per germline, CDR1 KGHSH and CDR2 LQKENI. The CDR3 is CASGPRDFGQETQYF. In DNA form, the CDR3 reads TGTGCCAGTGGACCCCGGGACTTCGGCCAAGAGACCCAGTACTTC.

This chain uses TRBV5-1 with TRBJ1-1; maybe TRBD1 (6 bases). This CDR3 contains 13 residues. The ends were cut back, 3 bases at V and 4 bases at J, with 10 bases in the middle. Germline V gene lookup returns CDR1 SGHRS and CDR2 YFSETQ. DNA for the CDR3: TGCGCCAGCAGCTCGGAGACAGGCACTGAAGCTTTCTTT. Translated, it gives CASSSETGTEAFF.

This rearrangement joins TRBV11-1 to TRBJ2-1; 15 bases match TRBD2. Trimming took 5 bases from V and 4 from J; bases not matched to a gene: 6. Germline values: CDR1 SGHAT, CDR2 FQDESV (reference sequence). The CDR3 spans 17 residues. In DNA form, the CDR3 reads TGTGCCAGCAGCGGCGGACTAGCGGGGGGGATATACAATGAGCAGTTCTTC. Protein: CASSGGLAGGIYNEQFF.

In this sample, this clonotype turned up many times. This sequence joins TRBV6-6 and TRBJ2-3; 10 bases agree with TRBD2. Trimming cost V 6 bases and J 2 bases; bases outside gene matches: 2. Germline assignment: CDR1 MNHNY and CDR2 SVGAGI (reference sequence). The CDR3 runs 14 residues. CDR3 nucleotide sequence: TGTGCCAGCAGGACTAGCGGGTTCACAGATACGCAGTATTTT. Translating gives CASRTSGFTDTQYF.

Only a few counts were recorded for this clonotype. The chain uses TRBV27 and TRBJ2-5, with TRBD2 matching over 7 bases. V lost 3 bases, J lost 2 bases, and 9 bases stayed unmatched. Germline V CDR1 and CDR2: MNHEY, SMNVEV (reference sequence). The CDR3 consists of 16 residues. Here the CDR3 DNA reads TGTGCCAGCAGTTTTGGGGAGCGGGGTCCACAAGAGACCCAGTACTTC. Translated: CASSFGERGPQETQYF.

The rearrangement links TRBV29-1 to TRBJ2-5; 10 bases agree with TRBD2. CDR3 length: 14 amino acids. Germline V lookup: CDR1 SQVTM, CDR2 ANQGSEA. Germline trimming cut 5 bases from V and 1 base from J; bases unmatched to any gene: 4. The CDR3 nucleotides are TGCAGCGTTACACGGACTAGCGGCCAAGAGACCCAGTACTTC. Its protein product is CSVTRTSGQETQYF.

V gene TRBV9 combines with J gene TRBJ2-5, with D unclear. Looked up from germline, CDR1 is SGDLS and CDR2 is YYNGEE. The CDR3 runs to 11 residues. V dropped 6 bases and J dropped 5 bases, with 8 bases sitting between them. In DNA form, the CDR3 reads TGTGCCAGCACAGTGAGGGAGACCCAGTACTTC. It is translated as CASTVRETQYF. The full variable domain, with the rest looked up from reference TRBV9 and TRBJ2-5, is DSGVTQTPKHLITATGQRVTLRCSPRSGDLSVYWYQQSLDQGLQFLIQYYNGEERAKGNILERFSAQQFPDLHSELNLSSLELGDSALYFCASTVRETQYFGPGTRLLVL.

The chain employs TRBV12-3 or TRBV12-4 and TRBJ1-6, with 7 positions matching TRBD1. The CDR3 has 14 residues. Unmatched junction bases numbered 2, after V lost 3 bases and J lost 6 bases. The CDR3 DNA reads as TGTGCCAGCAGTTTTGAGGGGGCTAATTCACCCCTCCACTTT. Protein sequence: CASSFEGANSPLHF.

In this sample, this clonotype turned up a few times. The chain uses TRBV4-3 and TRBJ2-3; the match to TRBD2 covers 7 bases. This CDR3 contains 15 residues. Germline-derived CDR1 and CDR2 are LGHNA and YSLEER. V gave up 3 bases and J gave up 4 bases; unmatched junction bases: 7. The CDR3 nucleotides are TGCGCCAGCAGCCATGCGGGGAGGGCAGCAGATACGCAGTATTTT. Protein sequence: CASSHAGRAADTQYF.

J is TRBJ2-1 and V is TRBV14, with 7 bases fitting TRBD2. CDR3 length: 12 residues. The junction had 5 bases not matched to a gene; V was cut back by 3 bases and J by 12 bases. CDR1 and CDR2 from the germline V gene are SGHDN and FVKESK. Here the CDR3 reads CASSQGGSLQFF. The CDR3 region has the DNA TGTGCCAGCAGCCAGGGCGGGAGTTTGCAGTTCTTC.

The J gene is TRBJ1-1, the V gene TRBV24-1; 7 bases are shared with TRBD1. After removal of 4 bases from V and 4 bases from J, the junction contained 8 bases not matched to a gene. There are 15 residues in the CDR3. The germline V gene encodes CDR1 KGHDR and CDR2 SFDVKD. The CDR3 is CATSDAAPGGTEAFF. The CDR3, as DNA: TGTGCCACCAGTGACGCTGCGCCAGGGGGCACTGAAGCTTTCTTT.